The next 8 T cell receptor beta chains were all read from a single sample in a study of shared clonotypes between healthy human individuals. Repertoires were generated with immunoSEQ multiplex PCR, while TCRdb's copy carries only in-frame clones and drops some. This sample has millions of clones, with roughly 92% found just once. Sequencing used naive CD4+ T cells sorted from blood. The subset was: CD45RA+ positively selected. These receptors all come from a man younger than 35 in good health.

A single count supports this clone. The chain joins TRBV19 to TRBJ2-7, with 7 bases that match TRBD1. V lost 7 bases and J lost 3; bases outside the gene matches: 12. Germline lookup yields CDR1 LNHDA and CDR2 SQIVND (reference sequence). This CDR3 spans 15 amino acids. CDR3: CASTQTTGIFYEQYF. DNA for the CDR3: TGTGCCAGTACCCAAACGACAGGGATATTCTACGAGCAGTACTTC. Based on the CDR3 plus reference TRBV19 and TRBJ2-7, the full variable domain is DGGITQSPKYLFRKEGQNVTLSCEQNLNHDAMYWYRQDPGQGLRLIYYSQIVNDFQKGDIAEGYSVSREKKESFPLTVTSAQKNPTAFYLCASTQTTGIFYEQYFGPGTRLTVT.

Details on this clone: Other DNA sequences within the sample encode an identical CDR3. The rearrangement links TRBV6-5 to TRBJ2-7; D perhaps matches TRBD1 (6 bases). The CDR3 totals 15 residues. V gave up 0 bases and J gave up 2 bases, with 11 bases separating them. Germline CDR1 MNHEY, CDR2 SVGAGI. In DNA form, the CDR3 reads TGTGCCAGCAGTTACTCGTCAGGGGCCCCCTACGAGCAGTACTTC. Its protein is CASSYSSGAPYEQYF.

The J gene is TRBJ2-2, the V gene TRBV10-3; D possibly matches TRBD1 or TRBD2 (5 bases each). Trimming removed 5 bases from V and 5 bases from J, with 15 bases in between. CDR3 length equals 15 residues. Germline V CDR1 and CDR2: ENHRY, SYGVKD. The CDR3 nucleotides are TGTGCCATCAGTCAACCCCGGGGCGGAACCGGGGAGCTGTTTTTT. Translation: CAISQPRGGTGELFF.

The chain employs TRBV7-9 and TRBJ1-2; D remains unclear. The V end was cut by 3 bases, the J end by 5 bases, with 13 bases between. The CDR3 runs 14 residues. Per the germline V gene, CDR1 is SEHNR and CDR2 is FQNEAQ (reference sequence). This chain's CDR3 is CASSLGSQSYGYTF. In nucleotides, the CDR3 is TGTGCCAGCAGCTTGGGAAGTCAGTCATATGGCTACACCTTC.

This CDR3 is CASSYGGTGGPGEQYF. As DNA, the CDR3 is TGTGCCAGCAGTTACGGGGGGACGGGAGGGCCCGGCGAGCAGTACTTC. The chain combines TRBV6-5 with TRBJ2-7; 8 bases line up with TRBD2. The germline CDR1 and CDR2 sequences are MNHEY and SVGAGI. This CDR3 has 16 amino acids. Trimming cost V 2 bases and J 6 bases; bases outside gene matches: 12.

This chain uses TRBV10-3 with TRBJ1-2; D remains unclear. The V and J ends lost 4 bases and 7 bases respectively, with 16 bases between them. CDR1 ENHRY and CDR2 SYGVKD come from the germline V gene. The CDR3 has 14 residues. The CDR3, as DNA: TGTGCCATCAGTGTTAGCCGGGGAACGATTGGCTACACCTTC. It codes for CAISVSRGTIGYTF.

The chain links TRBV5-1 to TRBJ2-2; D unresolved. Germline values: CDR1 SGHRS, CDR2 YFSETQ. CDR3 size: 15 residues. V lost 0 bases and J lost 5, with 11 bases in between. Here the CDR3 reads CASSLGPMGTGELFF. The CDR3 coding sequence is TGCGCCAGCAGCTTGGGTCCAATGGGGACCGGGGAGCTGTTTTTT. Full variable domain (rest looked up from reference TRBV5-1 and TRBJ2-2): KAGVTQTPRYLIKTRGQQVTLSCSPISGHRSVSWYQQTPGQGLQFLFEYFSETQRNKGNFPGRFSGRQFSNSRSEMNVSTLELGDSALYLCASSLGPMGTGELFFGEGSRLTVL.

The chain is built from TRBV11-2 and TRBJ2-7, with D possibly being TRBD1 or TRBD2 (5 bases each). The CDR3 is made up of 16 amino acids. Trimming stripped 2 bases from V and 0 bases from J, with 14 bases between. Germline CDR1 SGHAT, CDR2 FQNNGV. The CDR3 is CASSLFEGETSYEQYF. The CDR3 DNA reads as TGTGCCAGCAGCTTATTTGAAGGGGAGACCTCCTACGAGCAGTACTTC.